The clone carrying this T cell receptor beta chain was seen at least ten times. V was shortened by 5 bases and J by 1 base, with 11 bases between the two germline ends. The CDR3 totals 14 residues. TCRdb processed the RT-PCR reads anew with MiXCR; each CDR3 protein has one entry. The data hold 650,000 or so distinct CDR3 sequences, with approximately 15% observed a single time. These data originate in a study of response to subunit inactivated influenza vaccine. V usage is TRBV12-3 or TRBV12-4 and J usage is TRBJ1-1; D gene ambiguous. The sequencing here drew on PBMCs from blood, taken 14 to 15 days before vaccination. The sequence was obtained from a man in his fifties who received an inactivated influenza vaccine. The CDR3 protein is CASSPDWENTEAFF. In DNA, the CDR3 is TGTGCCAGCAGTCCAGATTGGGAGAACACTGAAGCTTTCTTT.